One T cell receptor (beta chain) is described in this entry. Its antigen remains unidentified. V lost 1 base, J lost 4 bases, and 7 bases stayed unmatched. This CDR3 region has 15 residues. From germline, CDR1 is SGHRS and CDR2 YFSETQ. CD45RO-negative, CCR7-selected cells formed the naive CD8 fraction, which excluded terminally differentiated effector memory CD45RA+ cells. These data are taken from a study of shared clonotypes between healthy human individuals. Study-level background: A few men and a couple of women, aged 18 to 49, were donors.

TCRdb's table, derived via immunoSEQ multiplex PCR, lists solely in-frame clones and lacks some. The repertoire holds about 680,000 clones, with roughly nine tenths as singletons. Study-wide points: Clonotype sharing among donors likely depends on sequencing depth.

Sequencing used naive CD8+ T cells sorted from blood. This receptor was taken from a man aged 25 to 40 in good health. This chain joins TRBV5-1 and TRBJ2-7; 8 nucleotides line up with TRBD1. Here the CDR3 reads CASSLYPGQEYEQYF. The CDR3 DNA reads as TGCGCCAGCAGCTTGTATCCGGGACAGGAATACGAGCAGTACTTC.